The next 27 T cell receptor beta chains were all read from a single sample in a study of T cell responses to AZD1222 COVID-19 vaccine. Sequencing used immunoSEQ multiplex PCR; TCRdb keeps in-frame clones, though not all of them. Here the sample spans some 96,000 clones, 88% being singletons. Sequences were derived from peripheral blood, sampled on day 0 of AZD1222 vaccination. The receptors were gathered from an adult in good health.

This clone was recorded only once. The CDR3 nucleotides read TGTGCCAGCTGCGAGACAGGACCTTTTGATGAGCAGTTCTTC. It codes for CASCETGPFDEQFF. V usage is TRBV18 and J usage is TRBJ2-1, with a weak D call TRBD1 (6 bases). CDR3 size: 14 residues. The germline V and J ends were trimmed by 7 bases and 8 bases, with 18 bases remaining between them. From germline, CDR1 is KGHSH and CDR2 LQKENI.

The chain joins TRBV28 to TRBJ1-1; D gene ambiguous. The CDR3 runs 16 residues. V lost 3 bases to trimming and J lost 6 bases, with 20 bases between them. From germline, CDR1 is MDHEN and CDR2 SYDVKM. The CDR3: CASSFFTVREKAEAFF. CDR3 nucleotides: TGTGCCAGCAGTTTCTTTACAGTTCGGGAGAAGGCTGAAGCTTTCTTT.

The chain combines TRBV11-3 with TRBJ2-7, with D perhaps matching TRBD1 or TRBD2 (5 bases each). The V end lost 2 bases, the J end lost 3 bases, and 14 bases lay between the germline ends. The CDR3 has 15 amino acids. Germline assignment: CDR1 SGHNT and CDR2 YENEEA. The CDR3 sequence: CASSLPGTFGYEQYF. The CDR3 DNA reads as TGTGCCAGCAGCTTACCAGGGACCTTCGGCTACGAGCAGTACTTC.

The chain links TRBV6-5 to TRBJ1-2; D unresolved. Germline-derived CDR1 and CDR2 are MNHEY and SVGAGI. The CDR3 is made up of 14 amino acids. V was trimmed by 11 bases and J by 1 base, leaving 17 bases between them. The CDR3 DNA follows: TGTGCCTCGACGGGCCCGACCATTAACTATGGCTACACCTTC. This gives the protein CASTGPTINYGYTF.

The J gene is TRBJ1-1, the V gene TRBV30, with a possible D match to TRBD1 (5 bases). CDR3 size: 12 residues. Germline V gene sequence: CDR1 GTSNPN, CDR2 SVGIG (reference sequence). Trimming removed 0 bases from V and 6 bases from J, with 8 bases in between. The CDR3 is CAWSVMGPEAFF. The CDR3 DNA follows: TGTGCCTGGAGTGTAATGGGACCTGAAGCTTTCTTT.

This clone has just one count. The CDR3 is CASSISRSYNEQFF. The CDR3 coding sequence is TGTGCCAGCAGCATATCTAGGAGCTACAATGAGCAGTTCTTC. V is TRBV9 and J is TRBJ2-1; D is unclear. The germline CDR1 and CDR2 sequences are SGDLS and YYNGEE. This CDR3 region has 14 residues. Between the trimmed V and J ends, which lost 4 bases and 3 bases, there was a span of 11 bases.

The chain joins TRBV2 to TRBJ2-5; TRBD1 matches at 7 bases. Germline CDR1 reads SNHLY; CDR2 reads FYNNEI. The CDR3 has 14 residues. V was pared by 4 bases and J by 3 bases, with 5 bases of the junction left unmatched. The CDR3 sequence is CASSADRVEETQYF. DNA of the CDR3: TGTGCCAGCAGTGCCGACAGGGTAGAAGAGACCCAGTACTTC.

The chain recombines TRBV5-6 with TRBJ2-7; D could derive from TRBD1 or TRBD2 (6 bases each). The CDR3 has 13 amino acids. In germline, CDR1 is SGHDT, CDR2 YYEEEE. The V and J ends lost 5 bases and 6 bases respectively, with 15 bases between them. The CDR3 nucleotides are TGTGCCAGCAGTCTGGGGGGCTGGGGCGAGCAGTACTTC. Translated, it gives CASSLGGWGEQYF.

This clone was found a few times. The rearrangement links TRBV28 to TRBJ2-7; D possibly corresponds to TRBD1 (6 bases). This CDR3 is 11 amino acids long. Germline V gene lookup returns CDR1 MDHEN and CDR2 SYDVKM. V dropped 6 bases and J dropped 3 bases, with 6 bases sitting between them. CDR3 sequence (DNA): TGTGCCAGCAGACAGGGCTACGAGCAGTACTTC. Residues: CASRQGYEQYF.

This chain joins TRBV12-1 and TRBJ1-2; the table's D call, TRBD1, was not checked against the DNA. TRBV12-1 is an annotated pseudogene. This CDR3 has 18 residues. The CDR3 bases are TGTGCCAGCAGCTCCGGCAAGACACCCAGGGCTCACCCCTCAGGCTACACCTTC. Translated: CASSSGKTPRAHPSGYTF.

This chain joins TRBV5-5 and TRBJ2-7; 14 nucleotides align to TRBD2. Germline V CDR1 and CDR2: SGHKS, YYEKEE (reference sequence). V shed 4 bases, J shed 7 bases, and the junction held 10 bases outside the gene matches. CDR3 length equals 16 residues. Here the CDR3 DNA reads TGTGCCAGCAGCCCGCCGACTAGCGGGAGGGCGGGAGAGCAGTACTTC. Residues: CASSPPTSGRAGEQYF.

Points on this clone: The junction differs from germline at one of its ends, possibly a read error. The rearrangement uses TRBV2 and TRBJ1-1; possibly TRBD1 for D (5 bases). Germline V gene data show CDR1 as SNHLY and CDR2 as FYNNEI. The CDR3 totals 13 residues. This chain's CDR3 is CAGSQGLNTEAFF. As DNA, the CDR3 is TGTGCCGGCAGTCAGGGACTTAACACTGAAGCTTTCTTT.

CDR3: CASSLEGSGAAFF. The DNA for the CDR3 is TGTGCCAGCAGTTTAGAAGGTAGTGGGGCAGCTTTCTTT. This sequence joins TRBV28 and TRBJ1-1; TRBD1 is a possible D gene (5 bases). The V end was cut by 2 bases, the J end by 10 bases, with 14 bases between. Germline CDR1 reads MDHEN; CDR2 reads SYDVKM. This CDR3 is built from 13 residues.

The V call is TRBV7-2, the J call TRBJ1-2; 7 bases agree with TRBD1. Germline-derived CDR1 and CDR2 are SGHTA and FQGNSA. The V gene end was trimmed by 2 bases and the J gene end by 5 bases; junction bases not matched to a gene: 8. The CDR3 spans 15 residues. The CDR3 DNA reads as TGTGCCAGCAGCTTACATCCAGGGGGGATATATGGCTACACCTTC. Its translation is CASSLHPGGIYGYTF.

V usage is TRBV11-1 and J usage is TRBJ1-2; the D is unclear. The V gene's germline CDR1 is SGHAT and CDR2 FQDESV (reference sequence). The CDR3 has 14 residues. V lost 0 bases to trimming and J lost 3 bases, with 8 bases between them. CDR3 region: CASSLAPNDYGYTF. CDR3 DNA sequence: TGTGCCAGCAGCTTAGCTCCTAATGACTATGGCTACACCTTC. Supplemented by reference TRBV11-1 and TRBJ1-2, the full variable domain reads EAEVAQSPRYKITEKSQAVAFWCDPISGHATLYWYRQILGQGPELLVQFQDESVVDDSQLPKDRFSAERLKGVDSTLKIQPAELGDSAMYLCASSLAPNDYGYTFGSGTRLTVV.

CDR3 in amino acids: CASSLGGVIGGYTF. The CDR3 nucleotides are TGTGCCAGCAGCTTAGGAGGGGTGATCGGTGGCTACACCTTC. The chain links TRBV7-2 to TRBJ1-2; D might be TRBD1 (5 bases). CDR3 length: 14 residues. The germline V gene encodes CDR1 SGHTA and CDR2 FQGNSA. Trimming removed 1 base at V and 7 bases at J, with 13 bases between. Variable domain in full (rest from reference TRBV7-2 and TRBJ1-2): GAGVSQSPSNKVTEKGKDVELRCDPISGHTALYWYRQSLGQGLEFLIYFQGNSAPDKSGLPSDRFSAERTGGSVSTLTIQRTQQEDSAVYLCASSLGGVIGGYTFGSGTRLTVV.

The chain is built from TRBV6-1 and TRBJ2-1; 12 nucleotides align to TRBD2. This CDR3 is built from 16 residues. Germline trimming cut 4 bases from V and 7 bases from J; bases unmatched to any gene: 8. Per the germline V gene, CDR1 is MNHNS and CDR2 is SASEGT. The CDR3 DNA sequence: TGTGCCAGCAGTGCCCGACTAGCGGGAGACGGGAATGAGCAGTTCTTC. This encodes CASSARLAGDGNEQFF.

CDR3 in amino acids: CSATLSSTNEKLFF. Here the CDR3 DNA reads TGCAGCGCCACCCTTTCATCAACTAATGAAAAACTGTTTTTT. This chain connects TRBV29-1 to TRBJ1-4; D gene ambiguous. Between the trimmed V and J ends, which lost 7 bases and 0 bases, there was a span of 12 bases. This CDR3 contains 14 residues. The germline V gene encodes CDR1 SQVTM and CDR2 ANQGSEA.

This chain uses TRBV5-1 with TRBJ2-2, with D unclear. The CDR3 length is 16 residues. Germline V CDR1 and CDR2: SGHRS, YFSETQ. The germline V and J ends were trimmed by 4 bases and 0 bases, with 13 bases remaining between them. The CDR3 DNA reads as TGCGCCAGCAGCCCGGTTTCTTCCGCGAACACCGGGGAGCTGTTTTTT. Translation gives CASSPVSSANTGELFF.

J is TRBJ2-2 and V is TRBV7-3; 10 bases are shared with TRBD2. The J segment lost 1 base and the V segment lost 1 base, leaving 9 bases of the junction unmatched. The V gene's germline CDR1 is SGHTA and CDR2 FQGTGA. The CDR3 consists of 19 residues. The CDR3 DNA sequence: TGTGCCAGCAGCTTAAATCCCCTAGCGGGAGTTGGGAACACCGGGGAGCTGTTTTTT. This codes for CASSLNPLAGVGNTGELFF. The whole variable domain, filled in from reference TRBV7-3 and TRBJ2-2, reads GAGVSQTPSNKVTEKGKYVELRCDPISGHTALYWYRQSLGQGPEFLIYFQGTGAADDSGLPNDRFFAVRPEGSVSTLKIQRTERGDSAVYLCASSLNPLAGVGNTGELFFGEGSRLTVL.

This rearrangement joins TRBV30 to TRBJ2-5; 15 bases line up with TRBD2. Looked up from germline, CDR1 is GTSNPN and CDR2 is SVGIG (reference sequence). The CDR3 runs 15 residues. V was clipped by 1 base and J by 4 bases; unmatched bases: 1. The DNA of the CDR3 is TGTGCCTGGAGTGCGGGACTAGCGGGAGGAGAGACCCAGTACTTC. Translating gives CAWSAGLAGGETQYF.

The rearrangement uses TRBV12-3 or TRBV12-4 and TRBJ1-1; 8 bases agree with TRBD1. This CDR3 contains 12 residues. The J segment lost 11 bases and the V segment lost 4 bases, leaving 6 bases of the junction unmatched. The CDR3 DNA reads TGTGCCAGCAGTTCAGGGGGCAGGGTTGCTTTCTTT. Amino acids: CASSSGGRVAFF.

This clone was seen only a few times. The chain uses TRBV7-8 and TRBJ2-7; TRBD2 matches at 7 bases. V lost 8 bases and J lost 3; bases outside the gene matches: 7. The CDR3 consists of 13 residues. Looked up from germline, CDR1 is SGHVS and CDR2 is FQNEAQ. The CDR3 protein is CASGEGRIYEQYF. As DNA, the CDR3 is TGTGCCAGCGGGGAGGGCAGGATCTACGAGCAGTACTTC.

This chain links TRBV18 with TRBJ2-7; D ambiguous. Germline V gene data show CDR1 as KGHSH and CDR2 as LQKENI. The CDR3 sequence is 14 residues long. V lost 0 bases and J lost 2, with 8 bases in between. In DNA, the CDR3 is TGTGCCAGCTCACCACCGGACGGACCCTACGAGCAGTACTTC. It yields the protein CASSPPDGPYEQYF. The full variable domain, its missing parts supplied by reference TRBV18 and TRBJ2-7, is NAGVMQNPRHLVRRRGQEARLRCSPMKGHSHVYWYRQLPEEGLKFMVYLQKENIIDESGMPKERFSAEFPKEGPSILRIQQVVRGDSAAYFCASSPPDGPYEQYFGPGTRLTVT.

J is TRBJ1-5 and V is TRBV7-9; D gene uncertain. Trimming took 3 bases from V and 3 from J, leaving 9 bases between them. CDR3 size: 14 residues. The germline V gene has CDR1 SEHNR and CDR2 FQNEAQ (reference sequence). The DNA for the CDR3 is TGTGCCAGCAGCTTGGCTAGCTCCAATCAGCCCCAGCATTTT. Translating it yields CASSLASSNQPQHF.

The chain links TRBV19 to TRBJ1-4, with 7 bases that match TRBD1. The CDR3 spans 15 residues. Germline assignment: CDR1 LNHDA and CDR2 SQIVND (reference sequence). After removal of 3 bases from V and 9 bases from J, the junction contained 10 bases not matched to a gene. The CDR3 sequence: CASSILRGSSKKLFF. DNA for the CDR3: TGTGCCAGTAGTATCCTCAGGGGGAGTTCGAAAAAACTGTTTTTT.

The V gene is TRBV14, the J gene TRBJ1-4; unclear D gene. Germline V CDR1 and CDR2: SGHDN, FVKESK. This CDR3 is built from 11 residues. Trimming removed 4 bases from V and 11 bases from J, with 8 bases in between. CDR3 bases: TGTGCCAGCAGCCGGGGTGGGAAACTGTTTTTT. Amino acid sequence: CASSRGGKLFF.